This T cell receptor (beta chain) comes out of a study of T cell responses to AZD1222 COVID-19 vaccine. Study outcomes and limitations: Repertoire sampling was restricted to post-peak T cell response timepoints. Clonal diversity may have been underestimated in mostly white British donors. Mapped onto spike, vaccine-associated CD4 TCRs spanned it and were dominant at 160-218 and 743-854. Unmutated variant regions reportedly attract nearly half of all spike-specific TCRs.

Germline values: CDR1 SNHLY, CDR2 FYNNEI. V lost 4 bases and J lost 2; bases outside the gene matches: 5. CDR3 size: 14 residues. Profiled with immunoSEQ multiplex PCR; TCRdb holds only in-frame clones, not every one. Counted here are some 150,000 clones, about 90% occurring once; the ten biggest clones make up about 3%. Remarks on this clone: Antigen: not known.

The sequence came from an adult in good health. This chain uses TRBV2 with TRBJ2-7, with 7 nucleotides matching TRBD1. Sequencing used peripheral blood, obtained on day 0 of MenACWY control vaccination. The CDR3 here is CASSVETGPYEQYF. DNA of the CDR3: TGTGCCAGCAGTGTTGAGACAGGGCCCTACGAGCAGTACTTC.